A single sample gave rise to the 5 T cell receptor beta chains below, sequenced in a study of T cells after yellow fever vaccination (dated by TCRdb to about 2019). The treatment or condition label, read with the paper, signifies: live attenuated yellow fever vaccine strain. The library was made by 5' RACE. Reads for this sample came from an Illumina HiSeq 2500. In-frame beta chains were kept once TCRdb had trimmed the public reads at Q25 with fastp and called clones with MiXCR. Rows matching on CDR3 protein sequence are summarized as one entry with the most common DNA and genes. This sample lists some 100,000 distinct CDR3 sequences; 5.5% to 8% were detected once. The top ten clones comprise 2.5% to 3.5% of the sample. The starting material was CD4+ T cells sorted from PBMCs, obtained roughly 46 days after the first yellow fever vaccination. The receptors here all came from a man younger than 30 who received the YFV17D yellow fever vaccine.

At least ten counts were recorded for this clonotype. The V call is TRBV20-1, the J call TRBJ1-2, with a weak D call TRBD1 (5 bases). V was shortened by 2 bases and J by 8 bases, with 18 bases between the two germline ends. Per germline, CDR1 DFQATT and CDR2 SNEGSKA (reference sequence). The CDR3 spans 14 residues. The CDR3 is CSARFTGGSRGYTF. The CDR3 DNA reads TGCAGTGCTAGATTCACAGGCGGATCTCGGGGCTACACCTTC.

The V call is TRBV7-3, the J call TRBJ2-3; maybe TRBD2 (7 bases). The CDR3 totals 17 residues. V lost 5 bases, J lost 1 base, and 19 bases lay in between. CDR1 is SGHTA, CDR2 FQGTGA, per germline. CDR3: CASSHLSGGLGTDTQYF. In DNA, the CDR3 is TGTGCCAGCAGCCATTTGTCCGGGGGGCTTGGCACAGATACGCAGTATTTT.

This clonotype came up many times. The CDR3 bases are TGCGCCAGCAGCTTATCCCTTCCAAGGAATGAAAAACTGTTTTTT. It is translated as CASSLSLPRNEKLFF. The V gene is TRBV5-1, the J gene TRBJ1-4, with D uncertain. The ends were cut back, 2 bases at V and 5 bases at J, with 13 bases in the middle. The CDR3 is made up of 15 amino acids. The germline V gene has CDR1 SGHRS and CDR2 YFSETQ. Using reference TRBV5-1 and TRBJ1-4 for the parts outside the CDR3, the full variable domain is KAGVTQTPRYLIKTRGQQVTLSCSPISGHRSVSWYQQTPGQGLQFLFEYFSETQRNKGNFPGRFSGRQFSNSRSEMNVSTLELGDSALYLCASSLSLPRNEKLFFGSGTQLSVL.

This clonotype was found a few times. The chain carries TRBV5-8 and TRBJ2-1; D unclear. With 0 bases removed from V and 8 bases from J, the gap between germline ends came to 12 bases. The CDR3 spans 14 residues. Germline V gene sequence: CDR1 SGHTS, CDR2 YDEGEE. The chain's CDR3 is CASSLGTLLDEQFF. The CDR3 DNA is TGTGCCAGCAGCTTGGGGACCCTTCTCGATGAGCAGTTCTTC.

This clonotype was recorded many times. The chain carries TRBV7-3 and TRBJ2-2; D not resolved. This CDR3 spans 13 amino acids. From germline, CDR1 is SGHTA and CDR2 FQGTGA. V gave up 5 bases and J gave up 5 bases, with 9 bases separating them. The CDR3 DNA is TGTGCCAGCAGCCTGCAGGAGACCGGGGAGCTGTTTTTT. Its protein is CASSLQETGELFF.